These 17 T cell receptor beta chains share one sample of origin, sequenced in a study of human T cells and chemical hapten exposure. Indicated time point: patch test 1, 2 weeks after DPC sensitization. Treatment indicated: therapeutic diphenylcyclopropenone sensitization with weekly scalp DPC. One entry per CDR3 protein results from TCRdb running MiXCR on the RACE reads. This sample has 340,000 or so distinct CDR3 sequences, with around 7% found just once. Sequencing was performed on whole blood, taken in connection with sensitization to the hapten diphenylcyclopropenone (DPC). The receptors derive from a woman aged 18-30 years with alopecia areata. Some clones in this sample may be carry-over from other donors' samples.

V gene TRBV12-3 or TRBV12-4 combines with J gene TRBJ1-2, with a weak D call TRBD1 (6 bases). The V end was cut by 0 bases, the J end by 4 bases, with 9 bases between. The CDR3 has 14 residues. CDR3 nucleotide sequence: TGTGCCAGCAGTTTAGCTACAGGGTTCTATGGCTACACCTTC. Translated: CASSLATGFYGYTF.

The chain is built from TRBV27 and TRBJ1-2; 12 bases match TRBD1. The germline gives CDR1 MNHEY, CDR2 SMNVEV (reference sequence). This CDR3 is built from 15 residues. V lost 5 bases to trimming and J lost 5 bases; unmatched junction nucleotides: 6. CDR3 sequence reads: CASSPGTGGAYGYTF. In nucleotides, the CDR3 is TGTGCCAGCAGTCCCGGGACAGGGGGCGCGTATGGCTACACCTTC.

The sample holds many counts of this clonotype. The chain is built from TRBV5-1 and TRBJ1-4; D may be TRBD1 (5 bases). Per germline, CDR1 SGHRS and CDR2 YFSETQ. The V and J ends lost 0 bases and 2 bases respectively, with 20 bases between them. This CDR3 is 19 amino acids long. The CDR3 spells CASSLGQGYALETNEKLFF. CDR3 DNA sequence: TGCGCCAGCAGCTTGGGGCAGGGCTACGCTCTGGAGACTAATGAAAAACTGTTTTTT. Complete variable domain (other parts from reference TRBV5-1 and TRBJ1-4): KAGVTQTPRYLIKTRGQQVTLSCSPISGHRSVSWYQQTPGQGLQFLFEYFSETQRNKGNFPGRFSGRQFSNSRSEMNVSTLELGDSALYLCASSLGQGYALETNEKLFFGSGTQLSVL.

This clonotype was observed a few times. J is TRBJ1-2 and V is TRBV20-1; no clear D. The germline V gene has CDR1 DFQATT and CDR2 SNEGSKA (reference sequence). This CDR3 is 17 amino acids long. With 0 bases removed from V and 8 bases from J, the gap between germline ends came to 25 bases. DNA of the CDR3: TGCAGTGCTAGAGATTTTCGGGGAGGAGGGCAAGTGCGGGGCTACACCTTC. Protein product: CSARDFRGGGQVRGYTF.

This clonotype occurred a few times. This rearrangement joins TRBV27 to TRBJ1-2, with a tentative D call TRBD1 (6 bases). Germline V gene sequence: CDR1 MNHEY, CDR2 SMNVEV (reference sequence). V was clipped by 2 bases and J by 5 bases, with 12 bases between them. The CDR3 extends over 14 amino acids. The CDR3 bases are TGTGCCAGCAGTTTACGCGGGGGCCTTTATGGCTACACCTTC. It translates to CASSLRGGLYGYTF.

This clonotype has more than one count but fewer than ten. V gene TRBV10-3 combines with J gene TRBJ2-3; 12 bases are a match to TRBD2. This CDR3 has 18 amino acids. The trim removed 10 bases at V and 0 bases at J, leaving 14 bases unmatched. Germline-derived CDR1 and CDR2 are ENHRY and SYGVKD. This CDR3 is CASATSGGTWASTDTQYF. The CDR3 coding sequence is TGTGCCAGCGCGACTAGCGGGGGAACCTGGGCCAGCACAGATACGCAGTATTTT.

This clonotype was observed a handful of times. The genes are TRBV11-2 and TRBJ2-7, with D perhaps TRBD1 (5 bases). Per the germline V gene, CDR1 is SGHAT and CDR2 is FQNNGV. The CDR3 is 15 amino acids. Trimming removed 0 bases from V and 2 bases from J, with 11 bases in between. In DNA, the CDR3 is TGTGCCAGCAGCTTAGATCCAGGGTCAGCCTACGAGCAGTACTTC. Amino acids: CASSLDPGSAYEQYF.

This clonotype was counted a few times. The V and J genes are TRBV5-4 and TRBJ2-5; D uncertain. CDR1 and CDR2 (germline): SGHNT, YYREEE (reference sequence). The CDR3 extends over 13 amino acids. The germline V and J ends were trimmed by 2 bases and 2 bases, with 7 bases remaining between them. The CDR3 region is CASSLDPQETQYF. DNA for the CDR3: TGTGCCAGCAGCTTAGACCCGCAAGAGACCCAGTACTTC.

There are a few counts of this clonotype. The rearrangement joins TRBV6-7 to TRBJ2-7; the D gene is possibly TRBD1 (6 bases). Being an ORF, TRBV6-7 has a function that is uncertain. The ends were cut back, 6 bases at V and 0 bases at J, with 15 bases in the middle. The CDR3 spans 15 residues. CDR3 sequence (DNA): TGTGCCAGCAGACCCCCGGGACACCACTCCTACGAGCAGTACTTC. Its translation: CASRPPGHHSYEQYF.

This clonotype has a handful of counts. The V call is TRBV6-2 or TRBV6-3, the J call TRBJ1-2; D gene unclear. V lost 7 bases to trimming and J lost 1 base, with 25 bases between them. CDR3 length equals 18 residues. Germline loops: CDR1 MNHEY, CDR2 SVGEGT. CDR3 in amino acids: CASIPRRFGVAHNYGYTF. In DNA, the CDR3 is TGTGCCAGCATACCCCGACGGTTCGGCGTCGCTCATAACTATGGCTACACCTTC.

The chain carries TRBV7-9 and TRBJ1-3; D is perhaps TRBD1 (5 bases). Germline V lookup: CDR1 SEHNR, CDR2 FQNEAQ (reference sequence). The CDR3 length is 21 residues. V was trimmed by 4 bases and J by 0 bases, leaving 28 bases between them. The CDR3 loop is CASSSPSSDTPPDASGNTIYF. CDR3 in DNA: TGTGCCAGCAGCTCCCCATCTTCGGACACACCGCCCGATGCCTCTGGAAACACCATATATTTT.

This clonotype occurred a few times. The chain employs TRBV7-2 and TRBJ1-2; TRBD1 is a possible D gene (5 bases). Germline V gives CDR1 SGHTA, CDR2 FQGNSA. Trimming removed 3 bases at V and 4 bases at J, with 12 bases between. This CDR3 is built from 14 residues. The CDR3 DNA follows: TGTGCCAGCAGCTTTGGGGGGACCTCCTATGGCTACACCTTC. This translates into CASSFGGTSYGYTF.

The chain combines TRBV5-1 with TRBJ1-1, with D possibly TRBD1 on 5 matching bases. The CDR3 sequence is 15 residues long. Germline CDR1 reads SGHRS; CDR2 reads YFSETQ. V was trimmed by 1 base and J by 3 bases, leaving 13 bases between them. The CDR3 nucleotides are TGCGCCAGCAGCTTGAGTACAGGATCCCACACTGAAGCTTTCTTT. Protein product: CASSLSTGSHTEAFF.

This clonotype was recorded a few times. This chain links TRBV11-2 with TRBJ2-5; TRBD2 agrees at 8 bases. The CDR3 runs to 17 residues. The trim removed 1 base at V and 0 bases at J, leaving 7 bases unmatched. From germline, CDR1 is SGHAT and CDR2 FQNNGV. For the CDR3, the DNA is TGTGCCAGCAGCTTAGTATGGCGAGCGGGGGACCAAGAGACCCAGTACTTC. Translation gives CASSLVWRAGDQETQYF.

In this sample, this clonotype turned up many times. The chain uses TRBV3-1 and TRBJ2-1; 8 nucleotides align to TRBD2. CDR3 length: 17 residues. The V and J ends lost 4 bases and 2 bases, in that order; junction bases with no gene match: 10. Germline values: CDR1 LGHDT, CDR2 YNNKEL (reference sequence). The CDR3 DNA reads TGTGCCAGCAGCCCAAGGGGAGCGGGGGCCCCCTACAATGAGCAGTTCTTC. Amino acid sequence: CASSPRGAGAPYNEQFF.

This clonotype was detected ten times or more. The CDR3 loop is CASSISTGGLSYEQYF. The CDR3 nucleotides are TGTGCCAGTAGTATCTCGACGGGGGGACTATCCTACGAGCAGTACTTC. This chain joins TRBV19 and TRBJ2-7, with 7 nucleotides matching TRBD2. The germline V gene has CDR1 LNHDA and CDR2 SQIVND (reference sequence). With V trimmed by 3 bases and J by 1 base, 9 bases remained unmatched. The CDR3 spans 16 residues.

This rearrangement joins TRBV4-1 to TRBJ2-7, with D possibly being TRBD1 or TRBD2 (5 bases each). Deletions cut 1 base from V and 4 bases from J, with 17 bases between. The CDR3 extends over 16 amino acids. The germline gives CDR1 MGHRA, CDR2 YSYEKL. This CDR3 is CASSQGAWPGTYEQYF. In DNA, the CDR3 is TGCGCCAGCAGCCAAGGCGCCTGGCCGGGGACGTACGAGCAGTACTTC.